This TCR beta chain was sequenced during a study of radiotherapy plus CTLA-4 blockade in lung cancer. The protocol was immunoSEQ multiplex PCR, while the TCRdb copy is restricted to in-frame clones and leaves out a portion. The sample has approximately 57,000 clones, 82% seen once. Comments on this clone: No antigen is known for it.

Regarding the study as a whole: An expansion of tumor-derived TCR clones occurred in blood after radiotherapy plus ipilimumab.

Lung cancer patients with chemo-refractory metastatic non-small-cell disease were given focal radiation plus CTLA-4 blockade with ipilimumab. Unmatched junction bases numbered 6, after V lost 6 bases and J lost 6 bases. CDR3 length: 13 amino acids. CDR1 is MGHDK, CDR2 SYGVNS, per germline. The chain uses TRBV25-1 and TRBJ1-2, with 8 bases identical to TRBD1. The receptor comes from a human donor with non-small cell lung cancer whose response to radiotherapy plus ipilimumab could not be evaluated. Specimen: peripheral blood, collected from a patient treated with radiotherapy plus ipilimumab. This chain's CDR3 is CASRGTGSNGYTF. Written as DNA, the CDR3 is TGTGCCAGCAGGGGGACAGGATCCAATGGCTACACCTTC.